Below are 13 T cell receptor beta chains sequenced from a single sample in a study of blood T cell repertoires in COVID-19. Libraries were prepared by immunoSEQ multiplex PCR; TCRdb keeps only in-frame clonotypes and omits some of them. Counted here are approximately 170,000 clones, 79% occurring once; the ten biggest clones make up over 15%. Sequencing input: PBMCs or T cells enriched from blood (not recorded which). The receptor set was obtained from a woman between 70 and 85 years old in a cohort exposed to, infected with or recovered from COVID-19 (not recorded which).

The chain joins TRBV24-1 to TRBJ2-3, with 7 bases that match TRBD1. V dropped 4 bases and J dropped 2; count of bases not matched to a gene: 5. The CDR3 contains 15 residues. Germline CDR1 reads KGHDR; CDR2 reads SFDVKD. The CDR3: CATSDPGQITDTQYF. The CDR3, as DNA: TGTGCCACCAGTGACCCGGGACAGATCACAGATACGCAGTATTTT.

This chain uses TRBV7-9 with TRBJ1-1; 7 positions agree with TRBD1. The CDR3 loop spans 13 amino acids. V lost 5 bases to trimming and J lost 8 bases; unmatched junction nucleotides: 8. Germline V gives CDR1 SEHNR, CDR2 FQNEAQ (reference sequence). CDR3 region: CASSPRGRREAFF. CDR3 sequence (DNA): TGTGCCAGCAGCCCGAGGGGGCGCAGGGAAGCTTTCTTT.

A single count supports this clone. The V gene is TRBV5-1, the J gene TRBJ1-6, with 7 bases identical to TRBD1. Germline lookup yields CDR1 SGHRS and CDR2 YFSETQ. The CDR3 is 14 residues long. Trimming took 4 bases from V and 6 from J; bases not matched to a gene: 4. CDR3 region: CASSAGQTNSPLHF. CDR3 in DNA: TGCGCCAGCAGCGCGGGACAGACTAATTCACCCCTCCACTTT. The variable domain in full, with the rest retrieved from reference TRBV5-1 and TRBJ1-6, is KAGVTQTPRYLIKTRGQQVTLSCSPISGHRSVSWYQQTPGQGLQFLFEYFSETQRNKGNFPGRFSGRQFSNSRSEMNVSTLELGDSALYLCASSAGQTNSPLHFGNGTRLTVT.

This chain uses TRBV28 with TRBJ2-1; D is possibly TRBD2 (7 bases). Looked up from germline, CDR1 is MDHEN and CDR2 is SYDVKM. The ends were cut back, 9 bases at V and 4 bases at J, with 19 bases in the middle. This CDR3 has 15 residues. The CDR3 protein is CASLQGGTTYNEQFF. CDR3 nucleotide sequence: TGTGCCAGTTTACAGGGCGGGACTACATACAATGAGCAGTTCTTC.

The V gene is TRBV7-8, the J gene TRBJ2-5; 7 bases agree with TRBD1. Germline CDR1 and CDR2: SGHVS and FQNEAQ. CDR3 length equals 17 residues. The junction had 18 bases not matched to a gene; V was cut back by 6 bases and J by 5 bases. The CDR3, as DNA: TGTGCCAGCAGGAAAGAAATTACAGGGGCCGGCTTGGAGACCCAGTACTTC. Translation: CASRKEITGAGLETQYF.

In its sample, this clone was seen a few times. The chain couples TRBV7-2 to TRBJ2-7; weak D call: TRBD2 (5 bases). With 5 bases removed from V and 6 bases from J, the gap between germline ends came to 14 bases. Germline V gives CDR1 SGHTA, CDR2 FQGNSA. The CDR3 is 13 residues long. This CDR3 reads CASSPRTPGEQYF. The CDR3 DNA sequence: TGTGCCAGCAGCCCAAGGACTCCCGGCGAGCAGTACTTC.

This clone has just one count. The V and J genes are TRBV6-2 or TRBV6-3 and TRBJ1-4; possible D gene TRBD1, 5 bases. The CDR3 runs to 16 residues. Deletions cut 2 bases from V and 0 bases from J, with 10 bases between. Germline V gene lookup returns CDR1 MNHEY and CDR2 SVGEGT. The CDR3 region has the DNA TGTGCCAGCAGTTACATCGGGGGGACAACTAATGAAAAACTGTTTTTT. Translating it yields CASSYIGGTTNEKLFF.

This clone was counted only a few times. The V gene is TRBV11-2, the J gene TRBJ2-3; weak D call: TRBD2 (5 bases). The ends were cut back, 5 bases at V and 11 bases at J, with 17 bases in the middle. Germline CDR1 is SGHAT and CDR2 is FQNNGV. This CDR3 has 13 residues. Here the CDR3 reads CASSPLALRGQYF. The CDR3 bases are TGTGCCAGCAGCCCCTTAGCCCTTCGGGGGCAGTATTTT.

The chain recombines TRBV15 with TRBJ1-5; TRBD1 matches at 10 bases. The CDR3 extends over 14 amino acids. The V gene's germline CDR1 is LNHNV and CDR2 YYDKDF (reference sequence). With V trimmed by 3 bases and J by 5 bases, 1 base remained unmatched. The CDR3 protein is CATSSGQGDQPQHF. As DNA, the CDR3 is TGTGCCACCAGCAGTGGACAGGGGGATCAGCCCCAGCATTTT.

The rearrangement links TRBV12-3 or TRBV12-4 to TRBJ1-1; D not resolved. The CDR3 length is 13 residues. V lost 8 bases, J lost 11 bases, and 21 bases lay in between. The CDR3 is CASGPYGVPRAFF. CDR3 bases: TGTGCCAGCGGGCCTTACGGGGTTCCTAGGGCTTTCTTT.

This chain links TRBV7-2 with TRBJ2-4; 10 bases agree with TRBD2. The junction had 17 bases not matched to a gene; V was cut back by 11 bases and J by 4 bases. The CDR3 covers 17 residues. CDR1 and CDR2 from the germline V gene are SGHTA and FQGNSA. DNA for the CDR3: TGTGCCTCCTCCCCGGCAGCTAGCGGGGGCCCTAAAAACATTCAGTACTTC. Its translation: CASSPAASGGPKNIQYF.

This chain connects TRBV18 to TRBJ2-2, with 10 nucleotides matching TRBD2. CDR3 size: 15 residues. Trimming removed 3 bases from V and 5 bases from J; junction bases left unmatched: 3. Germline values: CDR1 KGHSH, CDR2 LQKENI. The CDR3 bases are TGTGCCAGCTCACCCCGGACTAGCGGTACCGGGGAGCTGTTTTTT. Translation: CASSPRTSGTGELFF.

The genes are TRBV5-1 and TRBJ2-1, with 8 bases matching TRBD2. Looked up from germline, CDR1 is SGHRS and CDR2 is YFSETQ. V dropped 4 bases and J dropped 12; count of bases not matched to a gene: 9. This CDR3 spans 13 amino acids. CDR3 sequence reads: CASSGVGLDTQFF. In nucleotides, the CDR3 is TGCGCCAGCAGCGGGGTGGGACTAGATACGCAGTTCTTC. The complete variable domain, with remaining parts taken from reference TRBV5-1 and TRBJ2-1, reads KAGVTQTPRYLIKTRGQQVTLSCSPISGHRSVSWYQQTPGQGLQFLFEYFSETQRNKGNFPGRFSGRQFSNSRSEMNVSTLELGDSALYLCASSGVGLDTQFFGPGTRLTVL.